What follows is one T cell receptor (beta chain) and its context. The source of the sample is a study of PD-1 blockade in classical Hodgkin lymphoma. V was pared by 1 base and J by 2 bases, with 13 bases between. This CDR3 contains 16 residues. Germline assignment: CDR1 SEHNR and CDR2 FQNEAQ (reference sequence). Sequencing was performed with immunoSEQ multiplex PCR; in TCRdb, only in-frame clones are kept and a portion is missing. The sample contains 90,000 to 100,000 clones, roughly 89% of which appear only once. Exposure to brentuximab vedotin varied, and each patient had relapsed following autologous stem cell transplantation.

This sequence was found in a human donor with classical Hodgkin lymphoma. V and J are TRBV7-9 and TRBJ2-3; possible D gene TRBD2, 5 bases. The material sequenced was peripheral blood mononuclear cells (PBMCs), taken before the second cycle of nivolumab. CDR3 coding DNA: TGTGCCAGCAGCTTAGATCCAGGAGGCCTCACAGATACGCAGTATTTT. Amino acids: CASSLDPGGLTDTQYF. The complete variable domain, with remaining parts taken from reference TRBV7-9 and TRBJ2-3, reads DTGVSQNPRHKITKRGQNVTFRCDPISEHNRLYWYRQTLGQGPEFLTYFQNEAQLEKSRLLSDRFSAERPKGSFSTLEIQRTEQGDSAMYLCASSLDPGGLTDTQYFGPGTRLTVL.